Below, 4 T cell receptor beta chains from the same sample are listed, as sequenced in a study of CD8 T cells in ankylosing spondylitis (dated by TCRdb to 2016 to 2017). Library construction relied on 5' RACE. TCRdb names Illumina HiSeq 2500 as the instrument used. TCRdb reprocessed the public reads (quality trimming at Q25 with fastp, clone calling with MiXCR) and kept in-frame beta chains. One record per CDR3 amino acid sequence lists the most common genes and DNA. The sample data list about 92,000 distinct CDR3 sequences, and approximately 9% of these were observed just once. Clones ranked in the top ten supply approximately 4.8% of the sample. The sequenced sample consisted of blood, either unsorted or a sorted T cell fraction (not recorded which). These TCRs come from a male donor with ankylosing spondylitis or in good health (not recorded which).

This clonotype was seen repeatedly, ten times or more. At one end, the junction sequence differs from germline, possibly due to a read error. The chain has TRBV7-7 and TRBJ2-5; D not resolved. Germline CDR1 reads SSHAT; CDR2 reads FNYEAQ (reference sequence). This CDR3 spans 14 amino acids. DNA for the CDR3: TGTGCTAGCAGCTTAGGATCTGGTCAAGAGACCCAGTACTTC. Translated, it gives CASSLGSGQETQYF.

This clonotype was counted many times. The V and J genes are TRBV12-3 or TRBV12-4 and TRBJ1-2; D is uncertain. Between the trimmed V and J ends, which lost 1 base and 5 bases, there was a span of 11 bases. This CDR3 is 14 amino acids long. The CDR3 coding sequence is TGTGCCAGCAGTTTAGGCGGGCCCGGGTATGGCTACACCTTC. Translating it yields CASSLGGPGYGYTF.

The genes are TRBV4-1 and TRBJ2-7; 8 nucleotides align to TRBD1. CDR3 size: 17 residues. J was trimmed by 6 bases and V by 4 bases; bases with no gene match: 17. Germline V gene lookup returns CDR1 MGHRA and CDR2 YSYEKL. The CDR3 bases are TGCGCCAGCAGCCGCCGGGGGTCGGACAGGGTAGGCGTCGAGCAGTACTTC. Translation gives CASSRRGSDRVGVEQYF.

The sample holds a few counts of this clonotype. This chain uses TRBV18 with TRBJ1-2; D is unclear. CDR3 size: 15 residues. V lost 7 bases to trimming and J lost 9 bases, with 24 bases between them. Germline CDR1 and CDR2: KGHSH and LQKENI. The CDR3 nucleotides read TGTGCCAGCTTATCGCCCGGACCGGGAGATTCTCGCTACACCTTC. This sequence encodes CASLSPGPGDSRYTF. The entire variable domain, with the rest obtained from reference TRBV18 and TRBJ1-2, is as follows: NAGVMQNPRHLVRRRGQEARLRCSPMKGHSHVYWYRQLPEEGLKFMVYLQKENIIDESGMPKERFSAEFPKEGPSILRIQQVVRGDSAAYFCASLSPGPGDSRYTFGSGTRLTVV.